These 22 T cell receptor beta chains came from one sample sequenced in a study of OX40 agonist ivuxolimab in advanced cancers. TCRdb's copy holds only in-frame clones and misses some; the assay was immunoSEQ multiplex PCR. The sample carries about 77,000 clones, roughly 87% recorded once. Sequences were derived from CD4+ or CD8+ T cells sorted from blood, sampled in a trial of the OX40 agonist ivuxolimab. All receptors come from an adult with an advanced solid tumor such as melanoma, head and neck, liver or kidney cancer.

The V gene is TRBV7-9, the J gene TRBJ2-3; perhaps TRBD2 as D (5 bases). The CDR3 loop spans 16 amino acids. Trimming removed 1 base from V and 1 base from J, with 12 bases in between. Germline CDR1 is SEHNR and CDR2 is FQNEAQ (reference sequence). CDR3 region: CASSLDLSGRTDTQYF. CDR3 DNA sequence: TGTGCCAGCAGCTTAGATCTGAGCGGTCGCACAGATACGCAGTATTTT. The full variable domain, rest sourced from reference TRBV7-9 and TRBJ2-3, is DTGVSQNPRHKITKRGQNVTFRCDPISEHNRLYWYRQTLGQGPEFLTYFQNEAQLEKSRLLSDRFSAERPKGSFSTLEIQRTEQGDSAMYLCASSLDLSGRTDTQYFGPGTRLTVL.

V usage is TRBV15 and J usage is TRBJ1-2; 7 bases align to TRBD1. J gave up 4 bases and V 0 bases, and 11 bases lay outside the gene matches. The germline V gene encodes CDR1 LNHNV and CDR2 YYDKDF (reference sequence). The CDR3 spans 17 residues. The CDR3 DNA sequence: TGTGCCACCAGCAGAGATCGGGAGGGGGCATTGGGCTATGGCTACACCTTC. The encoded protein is CATSRDREGALGYGYTF.

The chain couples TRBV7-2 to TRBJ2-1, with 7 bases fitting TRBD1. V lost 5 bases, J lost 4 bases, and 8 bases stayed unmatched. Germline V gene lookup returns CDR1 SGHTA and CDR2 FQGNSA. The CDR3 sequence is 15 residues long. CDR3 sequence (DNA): TGTGCCAGCAGCCAGACAGGGTTCGATTACAATGAGCAGTTCTTC. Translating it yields CASSQTGFDYNEQFF.

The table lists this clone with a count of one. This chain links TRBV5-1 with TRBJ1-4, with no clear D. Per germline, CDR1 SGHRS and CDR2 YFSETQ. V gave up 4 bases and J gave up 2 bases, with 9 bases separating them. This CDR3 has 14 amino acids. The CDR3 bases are TGCGCCAGCAGCGAGCGGACGACTAATGAAAAACTGTTTTTT. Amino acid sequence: CASSERTTNEKLFF.

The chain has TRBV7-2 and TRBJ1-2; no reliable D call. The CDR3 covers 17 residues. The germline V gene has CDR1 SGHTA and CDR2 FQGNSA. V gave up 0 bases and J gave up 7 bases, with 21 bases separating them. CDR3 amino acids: CASSLAIPTMGISGYTF. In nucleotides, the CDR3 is TGTGCCAGCAGCTTAGCGATCCCAACTATGGGGATATCTGGCTACACCTTC.

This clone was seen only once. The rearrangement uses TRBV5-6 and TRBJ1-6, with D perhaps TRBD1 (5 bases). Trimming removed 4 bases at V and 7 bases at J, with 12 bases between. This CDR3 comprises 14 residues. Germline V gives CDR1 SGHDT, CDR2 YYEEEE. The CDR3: CASSLGLTNSPLHF. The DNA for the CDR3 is TGTGCCAGCAGCCTGGGACTCACCAATTCACCCCTCCACTTT.

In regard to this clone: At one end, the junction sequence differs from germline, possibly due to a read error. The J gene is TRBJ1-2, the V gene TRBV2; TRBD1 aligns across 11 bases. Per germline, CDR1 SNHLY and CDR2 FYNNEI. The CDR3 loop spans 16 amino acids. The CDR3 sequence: CASSEGTGGTVYGYTF. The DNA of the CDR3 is TGTGCCAGCAGCGAAGGGACAGGGGGGACTGTCTATGGCTACACCTTC.

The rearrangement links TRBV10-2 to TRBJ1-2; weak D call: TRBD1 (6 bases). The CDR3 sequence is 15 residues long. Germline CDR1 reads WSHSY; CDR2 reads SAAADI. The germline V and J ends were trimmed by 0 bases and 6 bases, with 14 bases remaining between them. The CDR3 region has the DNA TGCGCCAGCAGTGAGTCGGTGGGGGGCGAGCATGGCTACACCTTC. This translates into CASSESVGGEHGYTF.

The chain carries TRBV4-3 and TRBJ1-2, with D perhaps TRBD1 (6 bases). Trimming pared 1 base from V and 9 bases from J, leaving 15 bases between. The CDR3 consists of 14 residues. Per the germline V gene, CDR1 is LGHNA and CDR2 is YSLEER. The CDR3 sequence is CASSQVRQADRYTF. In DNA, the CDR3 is TGCGCCAGCAGCCAAGTAAGACAGGCGGATCGCTACACCTTC.

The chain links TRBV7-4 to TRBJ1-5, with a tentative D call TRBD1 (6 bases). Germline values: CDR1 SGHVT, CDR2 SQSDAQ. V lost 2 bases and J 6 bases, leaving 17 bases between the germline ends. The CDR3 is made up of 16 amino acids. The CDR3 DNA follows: TGTGCCAGCAGCTTAAGAGCGCGGGGGGCGGGTCAGCCCCAGCATTTT. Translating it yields CASSLRARGAGQPQHF.

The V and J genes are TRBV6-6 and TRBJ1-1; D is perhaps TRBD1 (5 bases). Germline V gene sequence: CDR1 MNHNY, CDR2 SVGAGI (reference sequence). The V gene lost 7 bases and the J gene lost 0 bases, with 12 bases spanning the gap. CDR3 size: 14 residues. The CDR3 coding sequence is TGTGCCAGCACCACCGACAGTCTGAACACTGAAGCTTTCTTT. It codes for CASTTDSLNTEAFF.

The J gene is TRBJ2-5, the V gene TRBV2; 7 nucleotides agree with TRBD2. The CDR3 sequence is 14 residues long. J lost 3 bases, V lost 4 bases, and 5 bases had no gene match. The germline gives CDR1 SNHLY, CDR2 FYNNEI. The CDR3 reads CASSAKGGEETQYF. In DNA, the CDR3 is TGTGCCAGCAGTGCCAAGGGAGGGGAAGAGACCCAGTACTTC.

In DNA form, the CDR3 reads TGTGCCAGCAGTTATCAAGGCGGAATTAATGAAAAACTGTTTTTT. Protein sequence: CASSYQGGINEKLFF. The chain links TRBV6-5 to TRBJ1-4, with D unresolved. Trimming removed 3 bases at V and 4 bases at J, with 12 bases between. There are 15 residues in the CDR3. Germline values: CDR1 MNHEY, CDR2 SVGAGI.

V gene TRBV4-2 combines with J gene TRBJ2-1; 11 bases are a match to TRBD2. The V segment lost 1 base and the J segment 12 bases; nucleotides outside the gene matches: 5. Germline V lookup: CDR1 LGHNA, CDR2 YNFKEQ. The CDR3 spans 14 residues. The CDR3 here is CASSQGSGGARQFF. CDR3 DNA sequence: TGTGCCAGCAGCCAAGGTAGCGGGGGGGCCCGGCAGTTCTTC.

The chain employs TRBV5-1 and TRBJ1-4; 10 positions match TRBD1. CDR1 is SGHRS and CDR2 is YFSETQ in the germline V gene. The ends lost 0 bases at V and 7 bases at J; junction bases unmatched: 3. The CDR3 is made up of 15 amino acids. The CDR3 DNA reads TGCGCCAGCAGCTTGGGACAGGGGGCGGGTGAAAAACTGTTTTTT. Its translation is CASSLGQGAGEKLFF.

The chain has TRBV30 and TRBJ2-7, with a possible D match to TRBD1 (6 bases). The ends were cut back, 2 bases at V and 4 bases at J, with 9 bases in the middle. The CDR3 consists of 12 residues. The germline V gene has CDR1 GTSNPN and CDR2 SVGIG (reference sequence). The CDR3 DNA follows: TGTGCCTGGAGTTCCAGGGGATACGAGCAGTACTTC. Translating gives CAWSSRGYEQYF.

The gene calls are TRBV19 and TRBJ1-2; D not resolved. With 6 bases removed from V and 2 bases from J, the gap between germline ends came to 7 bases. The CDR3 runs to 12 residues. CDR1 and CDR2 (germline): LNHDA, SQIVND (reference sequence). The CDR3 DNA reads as TGTGCCAGTAGCCAAGAGAACTATGGCTACACCTTC. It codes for CASSQENYGYTF.

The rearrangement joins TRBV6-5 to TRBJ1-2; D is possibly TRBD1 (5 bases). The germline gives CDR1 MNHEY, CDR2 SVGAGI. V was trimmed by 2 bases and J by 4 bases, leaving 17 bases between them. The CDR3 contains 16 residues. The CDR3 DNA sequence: TGTGCCAGCAGTTACCTCCTGGCCGGGACCTCCTATGGCTACACCTTC. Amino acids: CASSYLLAGTSYGYTF.

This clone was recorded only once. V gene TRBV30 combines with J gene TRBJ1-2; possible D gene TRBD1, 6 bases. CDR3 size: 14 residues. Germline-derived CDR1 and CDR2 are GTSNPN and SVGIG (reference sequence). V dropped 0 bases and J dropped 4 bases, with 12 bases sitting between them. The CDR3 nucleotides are TGTGCCTGGAGTGTTAGGAGGGGGTTCTATGGCTACACCTTC. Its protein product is CAWSVRRGFYGYTF.

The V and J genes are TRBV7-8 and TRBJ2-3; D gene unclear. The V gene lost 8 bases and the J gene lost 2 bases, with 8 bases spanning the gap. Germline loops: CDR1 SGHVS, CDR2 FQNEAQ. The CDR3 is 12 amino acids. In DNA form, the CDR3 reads TGTGCCAGCGTCCCTAACACAGATACGCAGTATTTT. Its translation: CASVPNTDTQYF.

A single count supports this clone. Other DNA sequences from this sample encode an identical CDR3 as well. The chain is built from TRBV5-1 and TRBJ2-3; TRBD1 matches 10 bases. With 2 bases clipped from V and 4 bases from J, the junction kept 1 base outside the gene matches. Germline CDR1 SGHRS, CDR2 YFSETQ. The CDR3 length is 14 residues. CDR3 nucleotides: TGCGCCAGCAGCTTTGGACAGGGGGCAGATACGCAGTATTTT. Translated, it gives CASSFGQGADTQYF.

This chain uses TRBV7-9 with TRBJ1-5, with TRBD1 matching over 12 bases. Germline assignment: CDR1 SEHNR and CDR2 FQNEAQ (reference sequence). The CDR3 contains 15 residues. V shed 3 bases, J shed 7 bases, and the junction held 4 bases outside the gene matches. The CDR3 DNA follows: TGTGCCAGCAGCTTCGGGACAGGGGGCCGGCAGCCCCAGCATTTT. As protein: CASSFGTGGRQPQHF.